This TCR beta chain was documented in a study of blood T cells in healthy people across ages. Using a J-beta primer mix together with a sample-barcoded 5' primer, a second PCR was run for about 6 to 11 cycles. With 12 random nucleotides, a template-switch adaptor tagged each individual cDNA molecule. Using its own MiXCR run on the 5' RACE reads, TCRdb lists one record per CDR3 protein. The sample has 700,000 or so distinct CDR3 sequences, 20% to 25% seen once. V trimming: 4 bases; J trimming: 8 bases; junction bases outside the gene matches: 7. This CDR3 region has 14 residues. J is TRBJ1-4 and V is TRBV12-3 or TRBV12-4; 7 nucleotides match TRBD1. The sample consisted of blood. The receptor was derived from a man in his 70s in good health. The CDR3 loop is CASSSQGMREKLFF. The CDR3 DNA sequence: TGTGCCAGCAGTTCACAGGGGATGCGGGAAAAACTGTTTTTT.